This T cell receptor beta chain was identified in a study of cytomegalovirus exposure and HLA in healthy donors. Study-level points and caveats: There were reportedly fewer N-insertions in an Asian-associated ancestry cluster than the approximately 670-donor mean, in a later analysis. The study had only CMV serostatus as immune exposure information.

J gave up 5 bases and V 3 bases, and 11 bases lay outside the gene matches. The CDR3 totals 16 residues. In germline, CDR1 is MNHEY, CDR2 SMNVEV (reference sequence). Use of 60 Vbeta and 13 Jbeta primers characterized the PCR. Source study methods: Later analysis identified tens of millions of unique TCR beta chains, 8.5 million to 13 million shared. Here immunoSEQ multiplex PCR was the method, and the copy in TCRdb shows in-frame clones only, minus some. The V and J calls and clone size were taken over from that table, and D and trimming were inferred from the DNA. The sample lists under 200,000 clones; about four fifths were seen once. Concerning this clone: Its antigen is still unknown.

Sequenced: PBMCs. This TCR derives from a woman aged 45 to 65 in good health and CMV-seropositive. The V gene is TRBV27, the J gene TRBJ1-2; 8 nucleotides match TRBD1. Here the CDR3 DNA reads TGTGCCAGCAGTTTCCGAAACGGACAGGGAGAGTATGGCTACACCTTC. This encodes CASSFRNGQGEYGYTF.